This TCR beta chain was documented in a study of human T cells and chemical hapten exposure. Background on the study: DPC at 2% was the sensitizing agent, placed on roughly 2 cm by roughly 2 cm of upper inner arm skin. Study results and caveats: Expanded TCRs grouped into significantly more large CDR3 similarity clusters than controls produced.

CDR1 and CDR2 from the germline V gene are KGHSH and LQKENI. This CDR3 contains 14 residues. V lost 5 bases to trimming and J lost 0 bases, with 9 bases between them. TCRdb redid the calling of the RACE reads with MiXCR, one entry per CDR3 protein. The data hold around 180,000 distinct CDR3 sequences, with around 30% observed a single time. Only a few counts were recorded for this clonotype. Its cognate antigen is unknown. Time point described: pre-sensitization, week 0. Treatment denoted: therapeutic diphenylcyclopropenone sensitization with weekly scalp DPC. Whole blood that had not been fractionated was the source of extracted total RNA.

Sequencing used whole blood, obtained in connection with sensitization to the hapten diphenylcyclopropenone (DPC). This TCR was recovered from a woman under 40 with alopecia areata. Some clones in this sample may be carry-over from other donors' samples. The J gene is TRBJ2-3, the V gene TRBV18; TRBD2 might be the D (6 bases). CDR3 nucleotide sequence: TGTGCCAGCTCAGCGACTAGGAGCACAGATACGCAGTATTTT. Its translation is CASSATRSTDTQYF.